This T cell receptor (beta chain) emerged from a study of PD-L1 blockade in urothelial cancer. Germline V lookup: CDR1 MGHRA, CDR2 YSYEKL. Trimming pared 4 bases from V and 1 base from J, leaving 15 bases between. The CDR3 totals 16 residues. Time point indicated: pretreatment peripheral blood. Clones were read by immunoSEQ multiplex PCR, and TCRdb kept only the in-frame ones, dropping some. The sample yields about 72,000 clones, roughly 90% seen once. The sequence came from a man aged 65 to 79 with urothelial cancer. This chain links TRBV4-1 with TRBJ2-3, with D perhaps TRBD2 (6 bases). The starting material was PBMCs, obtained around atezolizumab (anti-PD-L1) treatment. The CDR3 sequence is CASSREPGLRTDTQYF. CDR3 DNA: TGCGCCAGCAGCCGCGAACCGGGACTTCGCACAGATACGCAGTATTTT.